This entry lists 10 T cell receptor beta chains sequenced from one sample in a study of hypomethylating agent response in myelodysplastic syndrome. Profiled with immunoSEQ multiplex PCR; TCRdb holds only in-frame clones, not every one. The profile covers roughly 9,300 clones, with about 83% appearing a single time and roughly 4.2% taken by the ten largest. This material consisted of bone marrow, taken before or after starting hypomethylating agent treatment for myelodysplastic syndrome (not recorded which). Source of these receptors: a human donor with myelodysplastic syndrome.

V is TRBV7-2 and J is TRBJ1-1, with a weak D call TRBD1 (5 bases). V was cut by 4 bases and J by 11 bases, with 8 bases left in between. The V gene's germline CDR1 is SGHTA and CDR2 FQGNSA. The CDR3 is 10 residues long. CDR3: CASSWGTAFF. CDR3 nucleotides: TGTGCCAGCAGCTGGGGGACTGCTTTCTTT. Complete variable domain (other parts from reference TRBV7-2 and TRBJ1-1): GAGVSQSPSNKVTEKGKDVELRCDPISGHTALYWYRQSLGQGLEFLIYFQGNSAPDKSGLPSDRFSAERTGGSVSTLTIQRTQQEDSAVYLCASSWGTAFFGQGTRLTVV.

The chain has TRBV30 and TRBJ1-1; a weak D match, TRBD1 (6 bases). V lost 3 bases and J 0 bases, leaving 14 bases between the germline ends. CDR1 is GTSNPN, CDR2 SVGIG, per germline (reference sequence). The CDR3 length is 15 residues. DNA for the CDR3: TGTGCCTGGAGGACCGGCGGGACAATGAACACTGAAGCTTTCTTT. It encodes CAWRTGGTMNTEAFF.

The J gene is TRBJ2-7, the V gene TRBV10-3, with 9 bases lining up with TRBD1. The germline V gene encodes CDR1 ENHRY and CDR2 SYGVKD. J gave up 0 bases and V 2 bases, and 5 bases lay outside the gene matches. The CDR3 loop spans 16 amino acids. The CDR3 bases are TGTGCCATCAGTGAGGGACAGGGGATTCCCTCCTACGAGCAGTACTTC. Its protein product is CAISEGQGIPSYEQYF.

The chain employs TRBV29-1 and TRBJ2-6; perhaps TRBD1 as D (5 bases). Germline V gives CDR1 SQVTM, CDR2 ANQGSEA. The CDR3 is made up of 14 amino acids. V was cut by 3 bases and J by 4 bases, with 10 bases left in between. For the CDR3, the DNA is TGCAGCGTTGAGCTTCAGGGCGGGGCCAACGTCCTGACTTTC. Protein product: CSVELQGGANVLTF.

This chain connects TRBV28 to TRBJ1-4; 9 nucleotides line up with TRBD1. With 3 bases clipped from V and 4 bases from J, the junction kept 12 bases outside the gene matches. Germline V gives CDR1 MDHEN, CDR2 SYDVKM. The CDR3 is made up of 18 amino acids. The CDR3 DNA follows: TGTGCCAGCAGTTTCCGGGACAGGGCCAGAAAGTATAATGAAAAACTGTTTTTT. This sequence encodes CASSFRDRARKYNEKLFF.

This chain links TRBV13 with TRBJ2-1; 10 nucleotides line up with TRBD1. The J segment lost 7 bases and the V segment lost 1 base, leaving 4 bases of the junction unmatched. Per the germline V gene, CDR1 is PRHDT and CDR2 is FYEKMQ (reference sequence). The length of the CDR3 is 15 residues. CDR3 sequence: CASSLVGTGVNEQFF. Written as DNA, the CDR3 is TGTGCCAGCAGCTTAGTCGGGACAGGGGTTAATGAGCAGTTCTTC. Supplemented by reference TRBV13 and TRBJ2-1, the full variable domain reads AAGVIQSPRHLIKEKRETATLKCYPIPRHDTVYWYQQGPGQDPQFLISFYEKMQSDKGSIPDRFSAQQFSDYHSELNMSSLELGDSALYFCASSLVGTGVNEQFFGPGTRLTVL.

The chain carries TRBV28 and TRBJ2-5; TRBD1 matches 12 bases. V trimming: 4 bases; J trimming: 3 bases; junction bases outside the gene matches: 6. Germline values: CDR1 MDHEN, CDR2 SYDVKM. This CDR3 comprises 16 residues. CDR3 region: CASSSPGQGAKETQYF. The DNA of the CDR3 is TGTGCCAGCAGTTCGCCGGGACAGGGGGCGAAAGAGACCCAGTACTTC.

The chain carries TRBV2 and TRBJ2-5; 7 nucleotides match TRBD1. The CDR3 totals 15 residues. Germline V CDR1 and CDR2: SNHLY, FYNNEI. Trimming cost V 0 bases and J 6 bases; bases outside gene matches: 7. CDR3 in DNA: TGTGCCAGCAGTGAAGCGAGTAGGGGGCAGAAGACCCAGTACTTC. Protein product: CASSEASRGQKTQYF.

This clone came up once. This rearrangement joins TRBV5-8 to TRBJ2-2, with TRBD2 matching over 10 bases. This CDR3 contains 15 residues. The germline V gene encodes CDR1 SGHTS and CDR2 YDEGEE. The trim removed 2 bases at V and 4 bases at J, leaving 2 bases unmatched. The CDR3 nucleotides read TGTGCCAGCAGCTTAAGCGGGGGGGCCACCGGGGAGCTGTTTTTT. Amino acid sequence: CASSLSGGATGELFF.

This chain connects TRBV10-3 to TRBJ1-3; D might be TRBD1 (6 bases). V dropped 7 bases and J dropped 4 bases, with 20 bases sitting between them. The CDR3 consists of 16 residues. Per germline, CDR1 ENHRY and CDR2 SYGVKD. The chain's CDR3 is CAIMGNTGAPGNTIYF. Written as DNA, the CDR3 is TGTGCCATCATGGGGAACACGGGGGCGCCCGGAAACACCATATATTTT.